The 22 T cell receptor beta chains given below trace back to one sample, sequenced in a study of cytomegalovirus exposure and HLA in healthy donors. The method was immunoSEQ multiplex PCR; TCRdb's version includes in-frame clones alone and lacks a portion of them. This sample carries roughly 330,000 clones, approximately 90% of them seen once, and the ten largest clones take approximately 1.1%. Specimen: PBMCs. Receptors were obtained from a woman between 25 and 40 years old in good health and CMV-seropositive.

V gene TRBV5-6 combines with J gene TRBJ2-1, with 8 bases aligning to TRBD2. V lost 5 bases, J lost 5 bases, and 18 bases stayed unmatched. The CDR3 is 18 residues long. Germline V gives CDR1 SGHDT, CDR2 YYEEEE. This chain's CDR3 is CASRRGILREVLNNEQFF. Here the CDR3 DNA reads TGTGCCAGCAGACGGGGGATTTTGCGGGAGGTCTTAAACAATGAGCAGTTCTTC.

This chain links TRBV9 with TRBJ1-4; a weak D match, TRBD1 (6 bases). CDR3 length equals 16 residues. The V end lost 3 bases, the J end lost 2 bases, and 14 bases lay between the germline ends. Looked up from germline, CDR1 is SGDLS and CDR2 is YYNGEE. The CDR3 region is CASSATGSTTNEKLFF. In nucleotides, the CDR3 is TGTGCCAGCAGCGCCACAGGGAGCACGACTAATGAAAAACTGTTTTTT.

V and J are TRBV19 and TRBJ1-6, with D tentatively TRBD1 (6 bases). Trimming stripped 5 bases from V and 7 bases from J, with 27 bases between. The CDR3 spans 19 residues. Germline CDR1 and CDR2: LNHDA and SQIVND (reference sequence). The CDR3 reads CASSPLISSGATKNSPLHF. Written as DNA, the CDR3 is TGTGCCAGTAGTCCCCTCATCTCGTCAGGGGCGACGAAGAATTCACCCCTCCACTTT.

This chain joins TRBV4-1 and TRBJ2-7; D not certain. CDR3 length: 16 residues. The V gene's germline CDR1 is MGHRA and CDR2 YSYEKL. V was pared by 0 bases and J by 3 bases, with 15 bases between. The CDR3 coding sequence is TGCGCCAGCAGCCAAGATAAGGACCACAAGTACTACGAGCAGTACTTC. Translated, it gives CASSQDKDHKYYEQYF.

This rearrangement joins TRBV7-2 to TRBJ1-5; D not certain. Per the germline V gene, CDR1 is SGHTA and CDR2 is FQGNSA. V was shortened by 1 base and J by 3 bases, with 10 bases between the two germline ends. The length of the CDR3 is 15 residues. The CDR3 loop is CASSLVTDFNQPQHF. In nucleotides, the CDR3 is TGTGCCAGCAGCTTAGTGACGGATTTCAATCAGCCCCAGCATTTT. Combining the CDR3 with reference TRBV7-2 and TRBJ1-5 gives the whole variable domain GAGVSQSPSNKVTEKGKDVELRCDPISGHTALYWYRQSLGQGLEFLIYFQGNSAPDKSGLPSDRFSAERTGGSVSTLTIQRTQQEDSAVYLCASSLVTDFNQPQHFGDGTRLSIL.

V usage is TRBV5-1 and J usage is TRBJ2-5, with 8 nucleotides matching TRBD2. The CDR3 is made up of 14 amino acids. V was clipped by 4 bases and J by 1 base; unmatched bases: 3. The germline CDR1 and CDR2 sequences are SGHRS and YFSETQ. The CDR3 sequence is CASSLTSGQETQYF. For the CDR3, the DNA is TGCGCCAGCAGCCTCACTAGCGGCCAAGAGACCCAGTACTTC.

This chain uses TRBV29-1 with TRBJ1-3; 10 bases map to TRBD1. The CDR3 spans 13 residues. V lost 4 bases and J lost 4; bases outside the gene matches: 1. Germline-derived CDR1 and CDR2 are SQVTM and ANQGSEA. The CDR3 protein is CSVAGQGGNTIYF. The CDR3 nucleotides read TGCAGCGTTGCGGGACAGGGGGGAAACACCATATATTTT.

This chain links TRBV7-2 with TRBJ2-7; TRBD2 agrees at 8 bases. The V segment lost 4 bases and the J segment 4 bases; nucleotides outside the gene matches: 6. The CDR3 consists of 14 residues. Germline CDR1 and CDR2: SGHTA and FQGNSA. The CDR3 here is CASSSYSGVYEQYF. In nucleotides, the CDR3 is TGTGCCAGCAGCTCCTATAGCGGGGTTTACGAGCAGTACTTC.

The chain joins TRBV4-3 to TRBJ2-7; a weak D match, TRBD2 (6 bases). CDR3 length equals 18 residues. Trimming removed 0 bases at V and 6 bases at J, with 24 bases between. Germline-derived CDR1 and CDR2 are LGHNA and YSLEER. CDR3 DNA sequence: TGCGCCAGCAGCCAAGATAGACTAGTCGGGAGTTGGTTCTCCGAGCAGTACTTC. Its translation is CASSQDRLVGSWFSEQYF.

CDR3 nucleotide sequence: TGTGCCAGCAGCGTAGTGCCTAGCGGGAGGGCGGAGACCCAGTACTTC. This translates into CASSVVPSGRAETQYF. V usage is TRBV9 and J usage is TRBJ2-5, with TRBD2 matching over 12 bases. Trimming took 0 bases from V and 5 from J; bases not matched to a gene: 5. The CDR3 has 16 amino acids. In germline, CDR1 is SGDLS, CDR2 YYNGEE. The full variable domain, rest sourced from reference TRBV9 and TRBJ2-5, is DSGVTQTPKHLITATGQRVTLRCSPRSGDLSVYWYQQSLDQGLQFLIQYYNGEERAKGNILERFSAQQFPDLHSELNLSSLELGDSALYFCASSVVPSGRAETQYFGPGTRLLVL.

The chain couples TRBV5-5 to TRBJ1-2; possible D gene TRBD1, 6 bases. CDR1 SGHKS and CDR2 YYEKEE come from the germline V gene (reference sequence). The CDR3 length is 13 residues. Trimming left V 4 bases short and J 8 bases short, with 15 bases between. This chain's CDR3 is CASSRRQDRGYTF. For the CDR3, the DNA is TGTGCCAGCAGCCGAAGACAGGATCGGGGCTACACCTTC.

The gene calls are TRBV5-4 and TRBJ1-2, with 7 positions matching TRBD1. Germline-derived CDR1 and CDR2 are SGHNT and YYREEE (reference sequence). Trimming removed 10 bases from V and 13 bases from J; junction bases left unmatched: 7. The CDR3 sequence is 9 residues long. The CDR3 nucleotides read TGTGCCGAGGGGGCAGGGTTCACCTTC. It translates to CAEGAGFTF. Full variable domain (missing parts from reference TRBV5-4 and TRBJ1-2): ETGVTQSPTHLIKTRGQQVTLRCSSQSGHNTVSWYQQALGQGPQFIFQYYREEENGRGNFPPRFSGLQFPNYSSELNVNALELDDSALYLCAEGAGFTFGSGTRLTVV.

The chain employs TRBV6-1 and TRBJ2-1; either TRBD1 or TRBD2 may supply D (6 bases each). The CDR3 has 14 residues. The germline V gene has CDR1 MNHNS and CDR2 SASEGT. V was pared by 2 bases and J by 10 bases, with 15 bases between. The CDR3 sequence is CASSEPGAIAEQFF. The CDR3 nucleotides are TGTGCCAGCAGTGAACCGGGGGCCATAGCGGAGCAGTTCTTC.

The V gene is TRBV27, the J gene TRBJ2-2; tentative D call: TRBD2 (6 bases). The V and J ends lost 3 bases and 4 bases respectively, with 15 bases between them. The CDR3 is 16 amino acids. Germline CDR1 MNHEY, CDR2 SMNVEV (reference sequence). The CDR3 reads CASSFDPGVGTGELFF. CDR3 sequence (DNA): TGTGCCAGCAGTTTCGACCCGGGGGTGGGCACCGGGGAGCTGTTTTTT.

The chain uses TRBV6-5 and TRBJ1-3; 7 bases match TRBD1. The ends lost 2 bases at V and 4 bases at J; junction bases unmatched: 8. Per germline, CDR1 MNHEY and CDR2 SVGAGI. The CDR3 spans 16 residues. The CDR3 sequence is CASSYRTVGQGNTIYF. The DNA for the CDR3 is TGTGCCAGCAGTTACCGAACCGTGGGACAGGGAAACACCATATATTTT.

This chain uses TRBV28 with TRBJ1-2, with TRBD1 matching over 7 bases. J lost 5 bases, V lost 6 bases, and 9 bases had no gene match. CDR1 MDHEN and CDR2 SYDVKM come from the germline V gene. The CDR3 is 14 amino acids. CDR3 DNA sequence: TGTGCCAGCAGGGTGGGACAGTCCTTGTATGGCTACACCTTC. Residues: CASRVGQSLYGYTF.

Comments on this clone: Other DNA sequences in this specimen translate into the identical CDR3. V gene TRBV27 combines with J gene TRBJ1-2; a weak D match, TRBD1 (5 bases). The CDR3 runs 13 residues. Germline assignment: CDR1 MNHEY and CDR2 SMNVEV (reference sequence). V was cut by 2 bases and J by 6 bases, with 10 bases left in between. The DNA of the CDR3 is TGTGCCAGCAGTTTAACAGGAGTGCATGGCTACACCTTC. Its protein product is CASSLTGVHGYTF.

This chain links TRBV6-5 with TRBJ2-7; D not certain. Germline V gives CDR1 MNHEY, CDR2 SVGAGI. The V end lost 6 bases, the J end lost 3 bases, and 9 bases lay between the germline ends. The CDR3 runs to 12 residues. The CDR3 spells CASRGSDYEQYF. For the CDR3, the DNA is TGTGCCAGCAGGGGCAGTGACTACGAGCAGTACTTC.

V usage is TRBV20-1 and J usage is TRBJ1-1; D ambiguous. CDR3 length equals 10 residues. V was shortened by 5 bases and J by 4 bases, with 5 bases between the two germline ends. Germline lookup yields CDR1 DFQATT and CDR2 SNEGSKA (reference sequence). CDR3 amino acids: CSASGTEAFF. CDR3 in DNA: TGCAGTGCTTCGGGCACTGAAGCTTTCTTT.

The chain recombines TRBV25-1 with TRBJ2-5; 11 bases are shared with TRBD1. Germline assignment: CDR1 MGHDK and CDR2 SYGVNS. The junction had 7 bases not matched to a gene; V was cut back by 4 bases and J by 3 bases. CDR3 length: 16 residues. DNA for the CDR3: TGTGCCAGCAGTGCTCCGGGACAGGGGGTCGAAGAGACCCAGTACTTC. Amino acids: CASSAPGQGVEETQYF. The complete variable domain, with remaining parts taken from reference TRBV25-1 and TRBJ2-5, reads EADIYQTPRYLVIGTGKKITLECSQTMGHDKMYWYQQDPGMELHLIHYSYGVNSTEKGDLSSESTVSRIRTEHFPLTLESARPSHTSQYLCASSAPGQGVEETQYFGPGTRLLVL.

The CDR3 is CASSATDSSYEQYF. As DNA, the CDR3 is TGTGCCAGTAGTGCAACGGACAGTTCCTACGAGCAGTACTTC. V is TRBV19 and J is TRBJ2-7; D perhaps matches TRBD1 (6 bases). V shed 5 bases and J shed 1 base, with 12 bases lying between them. Germline V gives CDR1 LNHDA, CDR2 SQIVND (reference sequence). This CDR3 comprises 14 residues.

The chain joins TRBV7-6 to TRBJ2-1; D not resolved. Germline-derived CDR1 and CDR2 are SGHVS and FNYEAQ. This CDR3 spans 14 amino acids. V lost 7 bases and J 0 bases, leaving 10 bases between the germline ends. The chain's CDR3 is CASTRSSSYNEQFF. The DNA of the CDR3 is TGTGCCAGCACCAGATCGAGCTCCTACAATGAGCAGTTCTTC. The whole variable domain, remainder taken from reference TRBV7-6 and TRBJ2-1, is GAGVSQSPRYKVTKRGQDVALRCDPISGHVSLYWYRQALGQGPEFLTYFNYEAQQDKSGLPNDRFSAERPEGSISTLTIQRTEQRDSAMYRCASTRSSSYNEQFFGPGTRLTVL.